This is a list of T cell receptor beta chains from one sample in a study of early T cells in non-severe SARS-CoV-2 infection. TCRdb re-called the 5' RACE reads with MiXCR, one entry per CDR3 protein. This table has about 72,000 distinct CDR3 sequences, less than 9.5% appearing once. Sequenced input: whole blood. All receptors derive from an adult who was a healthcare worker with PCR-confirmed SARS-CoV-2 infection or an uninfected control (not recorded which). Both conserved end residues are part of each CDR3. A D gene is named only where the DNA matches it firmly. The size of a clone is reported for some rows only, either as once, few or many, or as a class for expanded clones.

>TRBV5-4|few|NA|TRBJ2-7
TGTGCCAGCAGCTTGTTGGGAAATACCCACGAGCAGTACTTC
CASSLLGNTHEQYF
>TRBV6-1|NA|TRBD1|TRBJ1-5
TGTGCCAGCACTGGAGACACAGGGGGCAATCAGCCCCAGCATTTT
CASTGDTGGNQPQHF
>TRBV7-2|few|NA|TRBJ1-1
TGTGCCAGCAGCTTAAGGCAGGGAATAGACGAAGCTTTCTTT
CASSLRQGIDEAFF
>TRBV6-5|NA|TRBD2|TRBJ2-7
TGTGCCAGCAGTTACTTCCCTAGCGGGAGGACCTACGAGCAGTACTTC
CASSYFPSGRTYEQYF
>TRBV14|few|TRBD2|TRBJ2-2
TGTGCCAGCAGCCAAGAGAGTGCCGCGGGAGGGGCCTCCGGGGAGCTGTTTTTT
CASSQESAAGGASGELFF
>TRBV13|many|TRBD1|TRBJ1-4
TGTGCCAGCAGCTCGGGACAGGGAGAGGAAAAACTGTTTTTT
CASSSGQGEEKLFF
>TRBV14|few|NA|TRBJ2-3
TGTGCCAGCAGCCCCTTCACAGATACGCAGTATTTT
CASSPFTDTQYF
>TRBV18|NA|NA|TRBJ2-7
TGTGCCAGCTCAACTCAGGACAGGCAGTACTTC
CASSTQDRQYF
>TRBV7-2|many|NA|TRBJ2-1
TGTGCCAGCAGCTTCTACAATGAGCAGTTCTTC
CASSFYNEQFF
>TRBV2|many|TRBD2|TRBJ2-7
TGTGCCAGCAGAGGACTAGTAACCCACGAGCAGTACTTC
CASRGLVTHEQYF
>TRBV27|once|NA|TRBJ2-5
TGTGCCAGCAGTTTTACGTACCAAGAGACCCAGTACTTC
CASSFTYQETQYF
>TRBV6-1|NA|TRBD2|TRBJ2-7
TGTGCCAGCAGTCCCCCCGCCCAGCGGGAAACCTACGAGCAGTACTTC
CASSPPAQRETYEQYF
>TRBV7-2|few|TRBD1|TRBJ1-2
TGTGCCAGCAGCTTAGGCCCCGGACAGGGTAACGGCTACACCTTC
CASSLGPGQGNGYTF
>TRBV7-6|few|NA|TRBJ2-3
TGTGCCAGCAGCCCGGGGACACCTCTTAGCACAGATACGCAGTATTTT
CASSPGTPLSTDTQYF
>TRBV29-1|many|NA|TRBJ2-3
TGCAGCGTTGAGCCCCGTGGCCGCGGGGGCTCAGATACGCAGTATTTT
CSVEPRGRGGSDTQYF
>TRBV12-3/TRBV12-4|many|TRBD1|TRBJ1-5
TGTGCCAGCAGTAAGGGGACAGGGAGTCAGCCCCAGCATTTT
CASSKGTGSQPQHF
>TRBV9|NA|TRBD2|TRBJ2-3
TGTGCCAGCAGCCCATCAGCGGGAGGAGGCACAGATACGCAGTATTTT
CASSPSAGGGTDTQYF
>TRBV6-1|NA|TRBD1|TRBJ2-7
TGTGCCAGCGGACCCGGGACAGGGGGTCGGGAGCAGTACTTC
CASGPGTGGREQYF
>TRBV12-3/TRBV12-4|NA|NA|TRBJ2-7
TGTGCCAGCAACCCCTGGGGGACGACCTCCTACGAGCAGTACTTC
CASNPWGTTSYEQYF
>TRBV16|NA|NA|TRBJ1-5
TGTGCCAGCAGCCATCAGGCAGCACTCAATCAGCCCCAGCATTTT
CASSHQAALNQPQHF
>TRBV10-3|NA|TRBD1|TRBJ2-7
TGTGCCATCTCGGGACAGGGCTCCAACGAGCAGTACTTC
CAISGQGSNEQYF
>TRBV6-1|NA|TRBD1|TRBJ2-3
TGTGCCAGCAATAGGGGGCGTACAGATACGCAGTATTTT
CASNRGRTDTQYF
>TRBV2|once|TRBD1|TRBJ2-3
TGTGCCAGCCAGGGGGCGGATACGCAGTATTTT
CASQGADTQYF
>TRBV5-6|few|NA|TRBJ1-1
TGTGCCAGCAGCTTCAACGCAGATCTGGCTTTCTTT
CASSFNADLAFF
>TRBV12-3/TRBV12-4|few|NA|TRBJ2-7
TGTGCCAGCAGTGCAGACCGGACATTTAGCTCCTACGAGCAGTACTTC
CASSADRTFSSYEQYF
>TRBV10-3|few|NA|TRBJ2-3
TGTGCCATCAGTACCCGGGAAGGGGGCACAGATACGCAGTATTTT
CAISTREGGTDTQYF
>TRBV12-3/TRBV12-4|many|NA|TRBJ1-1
TGTGCCAGCACCGAAGGATTCTCTTCGAGTGGGGACACTGAAGCTTTCTTT
CASTEGFSSSGDTEAFF
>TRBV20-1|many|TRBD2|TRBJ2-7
TGCAGTGCTAGTGTAAGCGGGGGCAAAAACTACGAGCAGTACTTC
CSASVSGGKNYEQYF
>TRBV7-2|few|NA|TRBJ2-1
TGTGCCAGCAGCTTAGCGGGAAGTAACAATGAGCAGTTCTTC
CASSLAGSNNEQFF
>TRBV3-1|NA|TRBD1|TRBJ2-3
TGTGCCAGCAGCCAAGTACCTGGACAGGGGAACACAGATACGCAGTATTTT
CASSQVPGQGNTDTQYF
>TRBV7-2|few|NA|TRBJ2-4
TGTGCCAGCAGCTTGGTCGCCAAAAACATTCAGTACTTC
CASSLVAKNIQYF
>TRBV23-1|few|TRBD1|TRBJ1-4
TGCGCCAGCAGTCCCGTCGGGACAGGGAATGAAAAACTGTTTTTT
CASSPVGTGNEKLFF
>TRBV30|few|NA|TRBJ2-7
TGTGCCTGGAGTGTACGGTCCAGGGGTGGCGAGCAGTACTTC
CAWSVRSRGGEQYF
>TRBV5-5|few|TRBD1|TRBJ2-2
TGTGCCAGCAGCACCTCGACAGGGGCCGGGGAGCTGTTTTTT
CASSTSTGAGELFF
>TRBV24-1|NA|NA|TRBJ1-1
TGTGCCACCAGAAGGGGGGAAGAAGCTTTCTTT
CATRRGEEAFF
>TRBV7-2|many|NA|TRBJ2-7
TGTGCCAGCAGCCATTCGGGCGGCGAGCAGTACTTC
CASSHSGGEQYF
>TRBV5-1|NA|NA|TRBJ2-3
TGCGCCAGCAGCTTGGAGTCGGTAGCAGATACGCAGTATTTT
CASSLESVADTQYF
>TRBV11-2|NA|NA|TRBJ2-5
TGTGCCAGCAGCTTAACCCACGGCACGACGGACCAGTACTTC
CASSLTHGTTDQYF
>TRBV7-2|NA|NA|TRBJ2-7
TGTGCCAGCAGCTGGGCGAGGGGGGAGCAGTACTTC
CASSWARGEQYF
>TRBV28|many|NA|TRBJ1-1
TGTGCCAGCACGGACCCGTCCAGGCTGAACACTGAAGCTTTCTTT
CASTDPSRLNTEAFF
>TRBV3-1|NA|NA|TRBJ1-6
TGTGCCAGCAGACGTGGCAGGGAAGTTTCACCCCTCCACTTT
CASRRGREVSPLHF
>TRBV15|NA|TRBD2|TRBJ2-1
TGTGCCACCAGCAGAGACCCAGCGGGAGCTAATGAGCAGTTCTTC
CATSRDPAGANEQFF
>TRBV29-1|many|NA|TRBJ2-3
TGCAGCGTTAACCCCACAGATACGCAGTATTTT
CSVNPTDTQYF
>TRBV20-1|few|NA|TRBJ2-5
TGCAGTGCTAGAGTTAATACTCCAAAAGAGACCCAGTACTTC
CSARVNTPKETQYF
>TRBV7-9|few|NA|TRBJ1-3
TGTGCCAGCAGCTTTGGGACCACTGGAAACACCATATATTTT
CASSFGTTGNTIYF
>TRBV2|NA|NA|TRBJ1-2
TGTGCCAGCAGTGTGCAGAGGAGGGATGTCCCTAGTGACTATGGCTACACCTTC
CASSVQRRDVPSDYGYTF
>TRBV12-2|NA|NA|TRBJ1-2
TGTGCAAGTCGCTTGGCCGGGGCTTCAATTTTGTCTAACTATGGCTACACCTTC
CASRLAGASILSNYGYTF
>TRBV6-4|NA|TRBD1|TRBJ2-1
TGTGCCAGCAGTAGTGGGGACAGGGATTACAATGAGCAGTTCTTC
CASSSGDRDYNEQFF
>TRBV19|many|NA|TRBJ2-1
TGTGCCAGTAGTATCACGGGGGCGAGAGATGAGCAGTTCTTC
CASSITGARDEQFF
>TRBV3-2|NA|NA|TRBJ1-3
TGTGCCAGCAGCCCAGAACGGGGCTCTGGAAACACCATATATTTT
CASSPERGSGNTIYF
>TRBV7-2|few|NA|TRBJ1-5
TGTGCCAGCAGCGTCCAGCAGGGCGGTAATCAGCCCCAGCATTTT
CASSVQQGGNQPQHF
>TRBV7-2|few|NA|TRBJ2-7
TGTGCCAGCAGCTTAGTCGCGGAGCAGTACTTC
CASSLVAEQYF